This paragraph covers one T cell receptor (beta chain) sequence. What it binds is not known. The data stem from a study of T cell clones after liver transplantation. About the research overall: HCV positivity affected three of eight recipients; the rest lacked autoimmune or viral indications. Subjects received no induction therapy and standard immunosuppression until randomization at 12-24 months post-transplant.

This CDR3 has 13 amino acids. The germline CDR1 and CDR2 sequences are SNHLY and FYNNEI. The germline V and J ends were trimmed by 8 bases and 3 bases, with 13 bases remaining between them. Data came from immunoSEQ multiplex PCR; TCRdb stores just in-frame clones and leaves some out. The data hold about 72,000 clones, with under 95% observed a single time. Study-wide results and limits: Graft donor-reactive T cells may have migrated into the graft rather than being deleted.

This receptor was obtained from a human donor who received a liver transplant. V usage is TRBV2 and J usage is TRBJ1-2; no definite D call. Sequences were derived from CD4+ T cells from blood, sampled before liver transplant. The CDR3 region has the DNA TGTGCCAGCGTAGGTTCTGGGGACTATGGCTACACCTTC. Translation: CASVGSGDYGYTF.